This T cell receptor (beta chain) was captured by sequencing in a study of blood T cells in healthy people across ages. CDR1 is SGHKS, CDR2 YYEKEE, per germline (reference sequence). V lost 0 bases and J 0 bases, leaving 10 bases between the germline ends. The CDR3 runs 15 residues. Alongside a J-beta primer mix, a sample-barcoded 5' primer served in a second PCR lasting about 6 to 11 cycles. TCRdb recomputed calls from the 5' RACE reads with MiXCR, one row per CDR3 protein. The profile covers hundreds of thousands of distinct CDR3 sequences, with about 21% appearing a single time and 3.5% to 4% taken by the ten largest.

This receptor was identified in a man between 65 and 85 years old in good health. The gene calls are TRBV5-5 and TRBJ2-7, with unresolved D. Sequencing used blood. CDR3: CASSLGLIDSYEQYF. DNA of the CDR3: TGTGCCAGCAGCTTGGGGCTCATAGACTCCTACGAGCAGTACTTC.